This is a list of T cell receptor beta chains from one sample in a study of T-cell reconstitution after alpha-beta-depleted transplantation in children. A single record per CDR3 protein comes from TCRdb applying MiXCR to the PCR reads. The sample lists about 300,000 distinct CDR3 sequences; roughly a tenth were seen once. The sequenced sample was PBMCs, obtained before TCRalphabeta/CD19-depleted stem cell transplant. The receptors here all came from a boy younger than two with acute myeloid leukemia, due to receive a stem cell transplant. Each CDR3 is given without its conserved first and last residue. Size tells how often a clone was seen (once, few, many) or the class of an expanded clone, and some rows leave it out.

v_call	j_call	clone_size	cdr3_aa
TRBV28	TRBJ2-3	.	ASSLRDVRGTDTQY
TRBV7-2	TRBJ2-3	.	ASSLMGAMVTDTQY
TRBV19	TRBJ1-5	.	ASSMPRVGHQPQH
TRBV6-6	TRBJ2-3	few	ASSFGGSDTQY
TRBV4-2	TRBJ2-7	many	ASSRGGRADEQY
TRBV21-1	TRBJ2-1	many	ASSKKNLRVPSNEQF
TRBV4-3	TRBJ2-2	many	ASSHLRLAGDTGELF
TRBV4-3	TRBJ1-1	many	ASSQDPAGILTEAF
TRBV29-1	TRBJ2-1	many	SVRYGSSYNEQF
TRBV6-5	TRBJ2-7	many	ASSLRTGGTYEQY
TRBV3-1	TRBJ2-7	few	ASSQDRQGSVEQY
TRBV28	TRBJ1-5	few	ASSLYETSNQPQH
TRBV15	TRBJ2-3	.	TAGDGSTDTQY
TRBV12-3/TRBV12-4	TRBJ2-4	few	ASRRAGGPLGAKNIQY
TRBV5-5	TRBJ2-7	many	ASSLAQAYEQY
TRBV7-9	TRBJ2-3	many	ASSFGSPTDTQY
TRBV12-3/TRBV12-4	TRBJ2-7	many	ASSPLGGDSYEQY
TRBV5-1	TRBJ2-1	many	ASLGSGTDNEQF
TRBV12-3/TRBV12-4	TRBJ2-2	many	ASRIQGLAGELF
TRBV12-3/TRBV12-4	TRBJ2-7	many	ASSWSRNYYEQY